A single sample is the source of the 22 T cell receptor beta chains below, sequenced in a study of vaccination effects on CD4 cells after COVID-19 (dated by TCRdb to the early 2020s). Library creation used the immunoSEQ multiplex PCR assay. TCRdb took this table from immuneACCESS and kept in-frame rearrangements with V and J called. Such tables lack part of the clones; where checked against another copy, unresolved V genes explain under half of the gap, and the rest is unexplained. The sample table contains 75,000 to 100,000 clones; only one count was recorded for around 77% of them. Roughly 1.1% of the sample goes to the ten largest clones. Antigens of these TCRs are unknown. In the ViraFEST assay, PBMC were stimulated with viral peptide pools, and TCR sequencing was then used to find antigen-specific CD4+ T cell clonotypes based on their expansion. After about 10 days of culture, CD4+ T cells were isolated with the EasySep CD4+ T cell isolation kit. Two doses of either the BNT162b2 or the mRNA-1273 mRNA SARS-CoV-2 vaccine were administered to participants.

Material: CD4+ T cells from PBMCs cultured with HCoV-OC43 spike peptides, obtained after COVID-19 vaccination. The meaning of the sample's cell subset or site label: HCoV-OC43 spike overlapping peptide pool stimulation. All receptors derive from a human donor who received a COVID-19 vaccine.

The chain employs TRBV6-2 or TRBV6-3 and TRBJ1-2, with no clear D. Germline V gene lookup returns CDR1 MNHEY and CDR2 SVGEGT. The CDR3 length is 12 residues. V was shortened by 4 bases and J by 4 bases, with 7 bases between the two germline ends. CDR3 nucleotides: TGTGCCAGCAGTTTCAGCCGCTATGGCTACACCTTC. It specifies CASSFSRYGYTF.

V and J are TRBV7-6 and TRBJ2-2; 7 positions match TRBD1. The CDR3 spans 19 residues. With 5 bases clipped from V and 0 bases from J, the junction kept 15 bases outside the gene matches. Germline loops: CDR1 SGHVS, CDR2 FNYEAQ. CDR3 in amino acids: CASSTRFSGGPANTGELFF. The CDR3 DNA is TGTGCCAGCAGCACGAGGTTCTCAGGGGGACCCGCGAACACCGGGGAGCTGTTTTTT. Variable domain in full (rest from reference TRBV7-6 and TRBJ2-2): GAGVSQSPRYKVTKRGQDVALRCDPISGHVSLYWYRQALGQGPEFLTYFNYEAQQDKSGLPNDRFSAERPEGSISTLTIQRTEQRDSAMYRCASSTRFSGGPANTGELFFGEGSRLTVL.

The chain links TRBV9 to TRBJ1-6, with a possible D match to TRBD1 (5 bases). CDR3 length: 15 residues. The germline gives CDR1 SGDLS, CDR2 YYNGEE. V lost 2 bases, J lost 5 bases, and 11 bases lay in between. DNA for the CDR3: TGTGCCAGCAGCGTTCGGGACCGAAATAATTCACCCCTCCACTTT. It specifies CASSVRDRNNSPLHF.

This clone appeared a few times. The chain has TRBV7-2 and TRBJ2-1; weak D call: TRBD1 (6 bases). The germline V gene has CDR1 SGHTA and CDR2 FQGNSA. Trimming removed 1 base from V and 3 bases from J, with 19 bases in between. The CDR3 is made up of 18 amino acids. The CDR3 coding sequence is TGTGCCAGCAGCTTAGTGGGGGCGCAGGGACGGGGCTACAATGAGCAGTTCTTC. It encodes CASSLVGAQGRGYNEQFF.

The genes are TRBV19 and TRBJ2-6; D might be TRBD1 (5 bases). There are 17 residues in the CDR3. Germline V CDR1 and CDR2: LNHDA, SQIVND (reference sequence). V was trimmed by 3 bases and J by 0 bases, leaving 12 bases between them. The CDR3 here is CASSIGQGLSGANVLTF. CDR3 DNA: TGTGCCAGTAGTATCGGGCAGGGCCTCTCTGGGGCCAACGTCCTGACTTTC.

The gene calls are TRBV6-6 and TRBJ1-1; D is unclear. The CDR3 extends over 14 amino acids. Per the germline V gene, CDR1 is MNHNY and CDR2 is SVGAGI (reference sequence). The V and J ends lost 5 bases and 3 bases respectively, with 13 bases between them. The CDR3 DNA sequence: TGTGCCAGCAGTCAGGAAGTGGGTGACACTGAAGCTTTCTTT. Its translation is CASSQEVGDTEAFF.

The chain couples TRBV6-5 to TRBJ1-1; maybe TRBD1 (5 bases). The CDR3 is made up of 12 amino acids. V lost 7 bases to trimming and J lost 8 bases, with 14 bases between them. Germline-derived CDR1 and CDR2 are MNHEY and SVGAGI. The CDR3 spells CASMGDGLEAFF. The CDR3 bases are TGTGCCAGCATGGGGGACGGACTAGAAGCTTTCTTT.

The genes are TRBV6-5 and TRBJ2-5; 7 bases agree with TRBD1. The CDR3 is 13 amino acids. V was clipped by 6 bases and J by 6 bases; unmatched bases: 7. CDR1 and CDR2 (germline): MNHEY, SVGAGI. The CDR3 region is CASRLTGTKTQYF. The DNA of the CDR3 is TGTGCCAGCAGATTGACAGGGACCAAGACCCAGTACTTC.

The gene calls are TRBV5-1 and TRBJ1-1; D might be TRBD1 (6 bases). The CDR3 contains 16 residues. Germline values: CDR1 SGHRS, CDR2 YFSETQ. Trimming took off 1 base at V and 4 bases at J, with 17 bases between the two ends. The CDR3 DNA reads TGCGCCAGCAGCTTGATTAACAGGGATGCGGGCACTGAAGCTTTCTTT. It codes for CASSLINRDAGTEAFF.

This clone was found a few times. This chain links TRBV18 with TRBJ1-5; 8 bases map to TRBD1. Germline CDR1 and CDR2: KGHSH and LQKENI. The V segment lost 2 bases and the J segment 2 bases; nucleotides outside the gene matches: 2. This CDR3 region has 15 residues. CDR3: CASSPSDRGNQPQHF. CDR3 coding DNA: TGTGCCAGCTCACCATCGGACAGGGGCAATCAGCCCCAGCATTTT.

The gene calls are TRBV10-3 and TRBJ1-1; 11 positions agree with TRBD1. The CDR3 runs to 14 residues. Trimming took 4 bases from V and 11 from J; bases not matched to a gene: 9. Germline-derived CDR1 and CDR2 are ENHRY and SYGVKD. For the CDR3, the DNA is TGTGCCATCAGTGTCCTCGGACAGGGGGCCGCGGCTTTCTTT. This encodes CAISVLGQGAAAFF.

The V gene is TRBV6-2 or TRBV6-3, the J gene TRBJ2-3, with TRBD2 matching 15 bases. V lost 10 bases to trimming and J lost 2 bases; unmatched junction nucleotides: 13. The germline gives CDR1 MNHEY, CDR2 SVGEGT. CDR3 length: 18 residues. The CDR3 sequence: CATSPHGTSGGTTDTQYF. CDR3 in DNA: TGTGCCACCAGCCCTCACGGGACTAGCGGGGGGACCACAGATACGCAGTATTTT.

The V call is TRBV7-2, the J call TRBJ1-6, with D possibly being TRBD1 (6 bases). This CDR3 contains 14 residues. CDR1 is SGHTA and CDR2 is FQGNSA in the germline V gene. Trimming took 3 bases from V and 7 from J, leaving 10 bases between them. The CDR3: CASSFGQLNSPLHF. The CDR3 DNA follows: TGTGCCAGCAGCTTTGGACAGCTAAATTCACCCCTCCACTTT.

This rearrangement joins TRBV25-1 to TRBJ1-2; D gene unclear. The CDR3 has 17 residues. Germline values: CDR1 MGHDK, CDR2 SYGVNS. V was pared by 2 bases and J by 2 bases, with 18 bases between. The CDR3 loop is CASSEGVFRVGNYGYTF. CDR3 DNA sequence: TGTGCCAGCAGTGAAGGGGTTTTCCGGGTGGGGAACTATGGCTACACCTTC.

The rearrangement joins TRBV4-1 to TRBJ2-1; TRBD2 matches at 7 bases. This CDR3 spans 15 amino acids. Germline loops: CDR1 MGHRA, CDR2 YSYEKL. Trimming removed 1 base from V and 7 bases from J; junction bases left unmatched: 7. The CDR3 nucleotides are TGCGCCAGCAGCCAAGGAGCGGGGCGTGGGAATGAGCAGTTCTTC. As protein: CASSQGAGRGNEQFF.

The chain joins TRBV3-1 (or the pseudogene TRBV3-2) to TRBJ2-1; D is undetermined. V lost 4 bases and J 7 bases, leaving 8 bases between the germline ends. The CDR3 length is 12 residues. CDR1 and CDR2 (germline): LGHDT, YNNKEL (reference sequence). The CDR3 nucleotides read TGTGCCAGCAGCCGTAACTCGAATGAGCAGTTCTTC. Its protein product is CASSRNSNEQFF.

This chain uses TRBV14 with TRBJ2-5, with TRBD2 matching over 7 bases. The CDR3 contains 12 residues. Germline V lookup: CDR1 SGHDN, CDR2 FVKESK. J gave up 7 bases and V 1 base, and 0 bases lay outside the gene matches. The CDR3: CASSQGGGTQYF. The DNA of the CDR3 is TGTGCCAGCAGCCAAGGGGGGGGGACCCAGTACTTC.

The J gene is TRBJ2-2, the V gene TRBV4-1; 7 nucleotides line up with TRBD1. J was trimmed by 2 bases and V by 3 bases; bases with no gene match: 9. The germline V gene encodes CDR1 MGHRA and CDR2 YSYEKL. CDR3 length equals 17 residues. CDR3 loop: CASSHTPGQHNTGELFF. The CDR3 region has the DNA TGCGCCAGCAGCCATACCCCGGGACAGCATAACACCGGGGAGCTGTTTTTT.

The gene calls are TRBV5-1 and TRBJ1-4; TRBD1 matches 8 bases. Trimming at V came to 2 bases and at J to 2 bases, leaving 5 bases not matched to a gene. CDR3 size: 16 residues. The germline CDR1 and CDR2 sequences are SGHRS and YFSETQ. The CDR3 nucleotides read TGCGCCAGCAGCTTTCTCTCAGGGGGCACTAATGAAAAACTGTTTTTT. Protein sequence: CASSFLSGGTNEKLFF.

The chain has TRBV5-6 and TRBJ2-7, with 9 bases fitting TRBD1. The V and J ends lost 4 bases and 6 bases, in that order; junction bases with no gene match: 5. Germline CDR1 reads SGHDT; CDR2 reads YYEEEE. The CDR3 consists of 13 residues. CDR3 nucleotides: TGTGCCAGCAGCCATGGGACAGGGTCCGAGCAGTACGTC. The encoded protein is CASSHGTGSEQYV.

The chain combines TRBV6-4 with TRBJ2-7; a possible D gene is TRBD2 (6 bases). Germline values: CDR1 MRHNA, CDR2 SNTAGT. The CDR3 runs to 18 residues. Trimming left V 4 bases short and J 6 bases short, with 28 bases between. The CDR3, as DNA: TGTGCCAGCAGTGTCTCCCCCTACAGGAGGGTTTTACGTCTCGAGCAGTACGTC. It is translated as CASSVSPYRRVLRLEQYV.

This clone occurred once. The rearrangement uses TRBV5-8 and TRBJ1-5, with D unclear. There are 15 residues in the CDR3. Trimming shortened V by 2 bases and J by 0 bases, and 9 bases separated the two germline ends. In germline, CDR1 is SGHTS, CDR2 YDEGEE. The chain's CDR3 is CASSFEGFSNQPQHF. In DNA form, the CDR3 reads TGTGCCAGCAGCTTTGAGGGATTTAGCAATCAGCCCCAGCATTTT.